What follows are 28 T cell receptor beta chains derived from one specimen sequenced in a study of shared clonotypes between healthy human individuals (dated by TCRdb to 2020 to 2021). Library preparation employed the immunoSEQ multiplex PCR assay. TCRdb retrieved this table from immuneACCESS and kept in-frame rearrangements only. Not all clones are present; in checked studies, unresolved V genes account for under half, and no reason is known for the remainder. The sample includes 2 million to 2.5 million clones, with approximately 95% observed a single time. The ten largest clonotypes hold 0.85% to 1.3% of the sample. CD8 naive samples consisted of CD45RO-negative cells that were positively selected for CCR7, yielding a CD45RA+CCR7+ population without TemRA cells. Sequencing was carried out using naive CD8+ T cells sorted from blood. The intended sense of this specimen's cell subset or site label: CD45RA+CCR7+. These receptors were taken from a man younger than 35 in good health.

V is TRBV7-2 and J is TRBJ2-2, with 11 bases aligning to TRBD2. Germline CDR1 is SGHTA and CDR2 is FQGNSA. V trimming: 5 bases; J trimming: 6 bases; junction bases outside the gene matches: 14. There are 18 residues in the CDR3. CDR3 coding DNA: TGTGCCAGCAGCACCACTAGCGGGAGCCGGTCGAGAGCCGGGGAGCTGTTTTTT. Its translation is CASSTTSGSRSRAGELFF.

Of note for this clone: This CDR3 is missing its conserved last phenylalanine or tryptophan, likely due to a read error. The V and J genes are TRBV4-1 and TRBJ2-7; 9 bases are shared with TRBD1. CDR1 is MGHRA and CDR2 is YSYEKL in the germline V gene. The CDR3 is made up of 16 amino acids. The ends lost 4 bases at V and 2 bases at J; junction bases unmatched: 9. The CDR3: CASSPPWGQGTYEQYL. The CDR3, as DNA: TGCGCCAGCAGCCCTCCATGGGGACAGGGAACCTACGAGCAGTACCTC.

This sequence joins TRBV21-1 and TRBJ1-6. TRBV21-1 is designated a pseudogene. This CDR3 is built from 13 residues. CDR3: CASMETRVSPLHF. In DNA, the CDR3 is TGTGCCAGCATGGAGACCCGAGTTTCACCCCTCCACTTT.

The CDR3: CASSPPLPRGDQETQYF. The CDR3 region has the DNA TGTGCCAGCAGCCCCCCGCTACCCCGAGGGGACCAAGAGACCCAGTACTTC. This chain uses TRBV7-9 with TRBJ2-5; D may be TRBD1 or TRBD2 (5 bases each). CDR1 is SEHNR, CDR2 FQNEAQ, per germline (reference sequence). The CDR3 has 17 amino acids. Trimming pared 5 bases from V and 0 bases from J, leaving 19 bases between.

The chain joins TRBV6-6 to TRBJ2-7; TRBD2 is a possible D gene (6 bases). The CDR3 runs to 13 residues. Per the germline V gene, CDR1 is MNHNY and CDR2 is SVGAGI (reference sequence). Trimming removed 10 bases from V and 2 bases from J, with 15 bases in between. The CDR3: CATTLATAYEQYF. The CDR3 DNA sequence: TGTGCCACCACCCTAGCGACCGCCTACGAGCAGTACTTC.

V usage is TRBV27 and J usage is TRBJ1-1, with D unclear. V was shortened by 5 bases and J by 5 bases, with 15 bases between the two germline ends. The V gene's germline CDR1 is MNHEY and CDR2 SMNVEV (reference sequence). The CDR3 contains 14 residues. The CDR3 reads CASSLGLFSTEAFF. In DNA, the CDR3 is TGTGCCAGCAGTCTAGGGCTATTTTCGACTGAAGCTTTCTTT.

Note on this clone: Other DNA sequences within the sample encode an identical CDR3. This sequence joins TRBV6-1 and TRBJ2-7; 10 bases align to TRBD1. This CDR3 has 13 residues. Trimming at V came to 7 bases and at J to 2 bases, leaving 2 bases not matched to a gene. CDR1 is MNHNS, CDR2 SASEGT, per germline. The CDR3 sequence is CASNDRGPYEQYF. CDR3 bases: TGTGCCAGCAACGACAGGGGGCCCTACGAGCAGTACTTC.

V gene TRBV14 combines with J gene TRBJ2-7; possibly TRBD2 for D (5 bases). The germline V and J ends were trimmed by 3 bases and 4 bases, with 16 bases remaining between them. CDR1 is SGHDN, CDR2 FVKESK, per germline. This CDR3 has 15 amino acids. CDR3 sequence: CASSHSDASGYEQYF. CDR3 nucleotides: TGTGCCAGCAGCCACTCCGACGCCAGCGGTTACGAGCAGTACTTC.

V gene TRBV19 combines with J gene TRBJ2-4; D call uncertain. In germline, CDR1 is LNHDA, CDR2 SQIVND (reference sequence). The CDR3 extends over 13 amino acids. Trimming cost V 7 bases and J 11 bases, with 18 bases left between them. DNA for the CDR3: TGTGCCAGTATGGGCCCTTCGGACCGGGTTCAGTACTTC. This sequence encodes CASMGPSDRVQYF. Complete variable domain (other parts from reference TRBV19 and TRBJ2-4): DGGITQSPKYLFRKEGQNVTLSCEQNLNHDAMYWYRQDPGQGLRLIYYSQIVNDFQKGDIAEGYSVSREKKESFPLTVTSAQKNPTAFYLCASMGPSDRVQYFGAGTRLSVL.

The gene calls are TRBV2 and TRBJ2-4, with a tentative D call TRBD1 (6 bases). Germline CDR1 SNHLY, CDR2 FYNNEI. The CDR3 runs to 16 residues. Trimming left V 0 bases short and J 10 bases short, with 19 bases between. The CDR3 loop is CASSEAGGGLRLIQYF. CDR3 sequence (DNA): TGTGCCAGCAGTGAAGCAGGGGGTGGCCTAAGACTTATTCAGTACTTC.

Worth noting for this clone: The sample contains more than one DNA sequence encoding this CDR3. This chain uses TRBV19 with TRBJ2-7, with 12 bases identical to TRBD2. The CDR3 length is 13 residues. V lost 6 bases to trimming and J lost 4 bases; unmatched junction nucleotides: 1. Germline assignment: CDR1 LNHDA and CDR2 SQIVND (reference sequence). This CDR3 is CASRLAGGYEQYF. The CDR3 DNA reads TGTGCCAGTAGACTAGCGGGGGGTTACGAGCAGTACTTC.

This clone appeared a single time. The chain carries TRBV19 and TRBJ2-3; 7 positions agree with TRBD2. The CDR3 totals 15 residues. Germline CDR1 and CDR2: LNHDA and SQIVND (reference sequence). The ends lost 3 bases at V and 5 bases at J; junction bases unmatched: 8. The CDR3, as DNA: TGTGCCAGTAGTATGGTCGCGGGAGTTGTAGATACGCAGTATTTT. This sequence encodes CASSMVAGVVDTQYF.

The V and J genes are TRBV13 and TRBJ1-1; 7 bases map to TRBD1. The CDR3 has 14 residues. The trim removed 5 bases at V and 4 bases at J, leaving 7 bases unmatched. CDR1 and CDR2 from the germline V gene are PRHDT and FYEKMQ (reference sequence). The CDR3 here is CASSPDRDGTEAFF. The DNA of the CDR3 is TGTGCCAGCAGCCCCGACAGGGATGGCACTGAAGCTTTCTTT.

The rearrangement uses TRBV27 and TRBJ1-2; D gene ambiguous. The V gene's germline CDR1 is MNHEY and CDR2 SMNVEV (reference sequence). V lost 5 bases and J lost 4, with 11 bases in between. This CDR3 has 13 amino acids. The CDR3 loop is CASSLDGFYGYTF. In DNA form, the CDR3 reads TGTGCCAGCAGTCTCGACGGGTTCTATGGCTACACCTTC.

The CDR3: CASSPLGGPSYEQYF. In DNA form, the CDR3 reads TGCGCCAGCAGTCCCCTAGGGGGTCCCTCCTACGAGCAGTACTTC. This chain joins TRBV23-1 and TRBJ2-7; tentatively, D is TRBD1 (6 bases). TRBV23-1 is an open reading frame whose function is uncertain. CDR3 length: 15 residues. The ends were cut back, 4 bases at V and 0 bases at J, with 13 bases in the middle.

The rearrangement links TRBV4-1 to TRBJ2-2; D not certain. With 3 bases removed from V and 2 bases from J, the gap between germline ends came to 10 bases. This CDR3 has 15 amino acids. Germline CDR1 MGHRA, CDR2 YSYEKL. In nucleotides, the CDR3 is TGCGCCAGCAGCCATCCTTCAGGAAACACCGGGGAGCTGTTTTTT. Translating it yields CASSHPSGNTGELFF.

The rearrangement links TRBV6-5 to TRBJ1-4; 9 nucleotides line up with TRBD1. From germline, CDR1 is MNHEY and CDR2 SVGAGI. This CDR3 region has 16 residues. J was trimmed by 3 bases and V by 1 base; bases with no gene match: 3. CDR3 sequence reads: CASSYFRQGANEKLFF. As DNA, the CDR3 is TGTGCCAGCAGTTACTTCCGACAGGGGGCTAATGAAAAACTGTTTTTT.

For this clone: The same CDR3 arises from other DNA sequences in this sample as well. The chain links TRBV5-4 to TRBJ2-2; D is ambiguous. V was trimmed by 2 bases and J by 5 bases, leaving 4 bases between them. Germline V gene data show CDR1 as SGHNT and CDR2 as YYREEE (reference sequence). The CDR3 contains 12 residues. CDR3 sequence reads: CASSFETGELFF. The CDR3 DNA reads TGTGCCAGCAGCTTCGAAACCGGGGAGCTGTTTTTT. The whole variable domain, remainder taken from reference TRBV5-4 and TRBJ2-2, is ETGVTQSPTHLIKTRGQQVTLRCSSQSGHNTVSWYQQALGQGPQFIFQYYREEENGRGNFPPRFSGLQFPNYSSELNVNALELDDSALYLCASSFETGELFFGEGSRLTVL.

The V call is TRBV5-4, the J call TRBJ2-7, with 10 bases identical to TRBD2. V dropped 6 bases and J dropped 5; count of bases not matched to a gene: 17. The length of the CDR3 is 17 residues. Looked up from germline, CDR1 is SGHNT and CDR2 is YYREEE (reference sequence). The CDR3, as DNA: TGTGCCAGCACCGGAGGGCTAGCGGGGGCTCAATGGGACGAGCAGTACTTC. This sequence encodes CASTGGLAGAQWDEQYF.

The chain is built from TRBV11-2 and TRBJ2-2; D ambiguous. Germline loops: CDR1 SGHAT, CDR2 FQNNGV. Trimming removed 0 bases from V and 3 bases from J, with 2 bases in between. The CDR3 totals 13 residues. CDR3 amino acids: CASSLEYTGELFF. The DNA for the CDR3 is TGTGCCAGCAGCTTAGAGTACACCGGGGAGCTGTTTTTT.

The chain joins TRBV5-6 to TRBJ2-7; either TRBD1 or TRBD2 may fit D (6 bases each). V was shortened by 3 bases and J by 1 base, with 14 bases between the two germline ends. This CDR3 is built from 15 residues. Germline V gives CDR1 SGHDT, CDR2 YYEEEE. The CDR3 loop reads CASSWGDIVSYEQYF. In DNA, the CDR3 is TGTGCCAGCAGCTGGGGGGACATCGTTTCCTACGAGCAGTACTTC.

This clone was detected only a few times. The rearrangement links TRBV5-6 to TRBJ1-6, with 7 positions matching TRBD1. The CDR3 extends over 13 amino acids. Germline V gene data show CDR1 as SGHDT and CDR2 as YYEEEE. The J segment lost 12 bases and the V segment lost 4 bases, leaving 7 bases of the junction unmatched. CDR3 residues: CASSPQGVEPLHF. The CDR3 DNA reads TGTGCCAGCAGCCCCCAGGGGGTCGAACCCCTCCACTTT.

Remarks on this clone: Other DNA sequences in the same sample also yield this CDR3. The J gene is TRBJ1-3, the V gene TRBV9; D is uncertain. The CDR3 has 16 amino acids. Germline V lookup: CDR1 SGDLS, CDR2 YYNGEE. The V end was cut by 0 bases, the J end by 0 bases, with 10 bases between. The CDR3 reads CASSVDGSLSGNTIYF. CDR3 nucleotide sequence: TGTGCCAGCAGCGTAGATGGGAGTCTCTCTGGAAACACCATATATTTT.

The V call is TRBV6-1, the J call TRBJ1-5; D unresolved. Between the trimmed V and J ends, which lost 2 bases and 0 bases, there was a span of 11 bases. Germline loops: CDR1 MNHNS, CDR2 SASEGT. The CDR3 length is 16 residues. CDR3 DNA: TGTGCCAGCAGTGAACTAAAACTAAGTAGCAATCAGCCCCAGCATTTT. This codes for CASSELKLSSNQPQHF.

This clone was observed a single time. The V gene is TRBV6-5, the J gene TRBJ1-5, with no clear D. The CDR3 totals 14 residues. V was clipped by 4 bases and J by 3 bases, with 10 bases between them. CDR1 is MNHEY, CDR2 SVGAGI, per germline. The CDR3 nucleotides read TGTGCCAGCAGTTCCGGACCCGTCAATCAGCCCCAGCATTTT. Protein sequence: CASSSGPVNQPQHF.

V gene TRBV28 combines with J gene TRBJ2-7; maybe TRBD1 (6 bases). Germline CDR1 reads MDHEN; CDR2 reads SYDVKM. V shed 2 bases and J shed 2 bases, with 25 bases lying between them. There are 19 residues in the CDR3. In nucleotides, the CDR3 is TGTGCCAGCAGTTTAACCGATACAGGGTCCGCCCATAGACCCTACGAGCAGTACTTC. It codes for CASSLTDTGSAHRPYEQYF.

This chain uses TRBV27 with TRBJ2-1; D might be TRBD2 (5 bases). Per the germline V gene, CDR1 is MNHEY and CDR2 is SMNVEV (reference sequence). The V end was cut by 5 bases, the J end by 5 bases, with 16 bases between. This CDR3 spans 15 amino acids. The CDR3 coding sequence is TGTGCCAGCAGTGCCTGGGTTAGCGAGCACAATGAGCAGTTCTTC. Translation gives CASSAWVSEHNEQFF.

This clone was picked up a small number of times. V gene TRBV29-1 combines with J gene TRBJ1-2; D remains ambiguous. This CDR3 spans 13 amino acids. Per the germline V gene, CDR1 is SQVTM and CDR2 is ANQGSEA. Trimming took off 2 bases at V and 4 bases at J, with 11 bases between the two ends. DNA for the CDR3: TGCAGCGTTGAAATAGCAGGAGGCTATGGCTACACCTTC. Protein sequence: CSVEIAGGYGYTF.